This T cell receptor (beta chain) was obtained from a study of metastatic and nonmetastatic thyroid tumors. Study information: Comparison of repertoires was carried out across blood and tumor or nodule tissue from malignant and benign thyroid patients.

Patients were all untreated before their thyroid surgery. This clone was detected many times. Its antigen is not identified. As originally analysed: What underpinned the distant-metastasis classifier for papillary thyroid cancer was the set of CDR3 differences across clinicopathological groups. Using MiXCR, TCRdb re-called clones from the PCR reads. These V and J calls derive from TCRdb rather than the authors' analysis. The sample carries about 39,000 clones, under 20% recorded once. Overall study results and limits: Reports indicated that malignant thyroid tumors showed significantly higher TCR beta diversity than benign nodules did, in blood and tumor.

CDR3 size: 12 residues. V trimming: 6 bases; J trimming: 7 bases; junction bases outside the gene matches: 3. The clonotype comes from a female donor with papillary thyroid cancer or a benign thyroid nodule (not recorded which). Some clones in this sample may be carry-over from other donors' samples. The sequenced sample consisted of tumor tissue. The V gene is TRBV12-3 or TRBV12-4, the J gene TRBJ2-3, with TRBD2 identical over 8 bases. The CDR3 DNA follows: TGTGCCAGCAGCGGGGGGGCGAATACGCAGTATTTT. Amino acid sequence: CASSGGANTQYF.